This T cell receptor beta chain was identified in a study of regulatory T cells in long-lasting Graves disease. General observations from the study: Less diverse TCR repertoires were seen in persistent Graves' patients than in newly diagnosed ones. With some 2,800 shared public clonotypes, persistent patients exceeded new patients, who shared over 950. TRBV28, TRBJ1-2 and TRBJ2-5 emerged as the favored segments in persistent disease. Limited sample numbers may have lowered accuracy.

CDR3 regions were amplified by Arm-PCR using iRepertoire HTBI primers to build TCR beta libraries. TCRdb re-derived calls from the multiplex PCR reads in MiXCR, one entry per CDR3 protein. This table holds around 420,000 distinct CDR3 sequences, about 16% found once. The CDR3 extends over 12 amino acids. The V gene's germline CDR1 is SGHDT and CDR2 YYEEEE. With 1 base removed from V and 8 bases from J, the gap between germline ends came to 9 bases. Concerning this clonotype itself: Its antigen remains unknown.

Time point: newly diagnosed GD, antithyroid drugs for less than 3 months. PBMC-extracted RNA yielded the TCR library. This TCR derives from a female donor with Graves disease. Here the sequenced sample was peripheral blood mononuclear cells (PBMCs), taken at new diagnosis, from a patient treated with antithyroid drugs. This chain uses TRBV5-6 with TRBJ1-2, with D possibly being TRBD1 (5 bases). For the CDR3, the DNA is TGTGCCAGCAGCTTGACGGGGCTGGGCTACACCTTC. Its protein is CASSLTGLGYTF.